This T cell receptor (beta chain) appears in the sequencing data of a study of blood T cell repertoires in COVID-19. Across the whole study: The United States, Italy and Spain provided the acute and convalescent COVID-19 samples. From T cells, B-cell-depleted T cells, or PBMCs came the material, which was cDNA or gDNA.

Original data processing: Amplification from reference gene primers served as the basis for estimated nucleated cell counts. Sequenced by immunoSEQ multiplex PCR; TCRdb stores in-frame clones only, minus some. That table is the source of V, J and clone size, and D and trimming were worked out from the DNA. The table has approximately 150,000 clones, roughly 80% seen once. Seattle's enrolled individuals joined amid active infection and were then monitored longitudinally. Trimming removed 2 bases from V and 8 bases from J, with 21 bases in between. This CDR3 region has 16 residues. CDR1 SNHLY and CDR2 FYNNEI come from the germline V gene.

The sample was peripheral blood. The chain carries TRBV2 and TRBJ1-2; D remains ambiguous. This receptor was identified in an elderly woman with COVID-19, enrolled during active disease. The CDR3 reads CASSERGHEDESGYTF. CDR3 DNA sequence: TGTGCCAGCAGTGAACGAGGGCACGAGGATGAAAGCGGCTACACCTTC.